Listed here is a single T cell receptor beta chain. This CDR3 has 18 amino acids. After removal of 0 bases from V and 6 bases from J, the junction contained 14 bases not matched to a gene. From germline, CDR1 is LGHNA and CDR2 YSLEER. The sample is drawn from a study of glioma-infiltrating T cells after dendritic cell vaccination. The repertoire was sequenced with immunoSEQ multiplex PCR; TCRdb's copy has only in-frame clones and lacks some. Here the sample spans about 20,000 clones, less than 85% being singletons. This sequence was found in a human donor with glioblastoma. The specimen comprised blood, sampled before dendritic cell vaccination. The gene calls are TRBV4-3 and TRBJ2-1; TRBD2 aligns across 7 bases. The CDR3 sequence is CASSQELWVRLAVNEQFF. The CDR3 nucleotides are TGCGCCAGCAGCCAAGAGCTCTGGGTCAGGCTAGCGGTCAATGAGCAGTTCTTC.